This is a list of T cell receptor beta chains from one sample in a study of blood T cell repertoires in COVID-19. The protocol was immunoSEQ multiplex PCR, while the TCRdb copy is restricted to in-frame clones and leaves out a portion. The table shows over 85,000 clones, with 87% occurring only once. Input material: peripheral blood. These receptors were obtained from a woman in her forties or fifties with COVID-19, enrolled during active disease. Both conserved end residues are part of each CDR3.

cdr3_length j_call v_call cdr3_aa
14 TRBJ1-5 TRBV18 CASSPPSVNQPQHF
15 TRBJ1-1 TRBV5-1 CASSLGGQVNTEAFF
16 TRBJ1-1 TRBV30 CAWTELLRGRGTEAFF
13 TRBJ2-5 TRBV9 CASSSRGQETQYF
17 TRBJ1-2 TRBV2 CASSDTGPGQVLYGYTF
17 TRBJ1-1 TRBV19 CASPRWCQEQGVTEAFF
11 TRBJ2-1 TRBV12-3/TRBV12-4 CASKTSGPQFF
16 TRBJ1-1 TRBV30 CAWSAGTVNMNTEAFF
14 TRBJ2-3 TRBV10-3 CAISLGTGSDTQYF
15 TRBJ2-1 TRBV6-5 CASRLKTGATGEQFF
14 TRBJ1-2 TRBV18 CASSRTADRGGYTF
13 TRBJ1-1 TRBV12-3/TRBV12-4 CASSPTGNTEAFF
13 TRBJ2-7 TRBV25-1 CASSWGQTYEQYF
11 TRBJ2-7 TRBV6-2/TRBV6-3 CASSTLYEQYF
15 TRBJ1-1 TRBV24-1 CATSERQGWRTEAFF
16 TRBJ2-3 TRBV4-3 CASSQDSGGALDTQYF
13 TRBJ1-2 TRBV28 CASSFRRGFGYTF